Below, one T cell receptor beta chain is given with its context. The antigen remains undetermined. The CDR3 runs 12 residues. V was shortened by 2 bases and J by 0 bases, with 1 base between the two germline ends. CDR1 and CDR2 (germline): GTSNPN, SVGIG (reference sequence). The data originate from a study of CD4 T cells in relation to SARS-CoV-2 and coronaviruses. As for the study in general: PBMCs were cultured with antigen for roughly 11 days before TCR beta sequencing. Negative control cultures got HIV-1 Nef peptides or no peptide. Study-level results: No donor gave both pre-pandemic and post-infection samples.

Measured with immunoSEQ multiplex PCR; TCRdb has only the in-frame clones, and not every one. The sample has about 20,000 clones; over 75% are singletons. Before the COVID-19 pandemic, during about 2011-2019, CD4+ T cells were taken from unexposed donors. After about 10 days of culture, CD4+ T cells were isolated. Unexposed-donor CD4+ T cells were probed with SARS-CoV-2 S/N and four cold-coronavirus spikes, cells permitting. Material: CD4+ T cells from PBMCs, cultured in vitro. This chain uses TRBV30 with TRBJ2-2; D unclear. This TCR was recovered from a human donor in good health. The CDR3 sequence is CAWSSNTGELFF. CDR3 DNA: TGTGCCTGGAGTTCGAACACCGGGGAGCTGTTTTTT.